This T cell receptor beta chain derives from a study of blood T cell repertoires in COVID-19. Turning to the study itself: Collection of acute and convalescent COVID-19 samples took place in the United States, Italy and Spain. Sample material is recorded as cDNA or gDNA derived from T cells, B-cell-depleted T cells, or PBMCs.

In the authors' methods: Reference gene primers were amplified, and this amplification served to estimate nucleated cell counts. Method: immunoSEQ multiplex PCR; TCRdb's copy keeps in-frame clones and lacks some. That table is the source of V, J and clone size, and D and trimming were worked out from the DNA. Among 45,000 to 55,000 clones, over 70% were seen once, and the ten largest hold about 3%. V lost 2 bases and J lost 1; bases outside the gene matches: 3. The CDR3 sequence is 16 residues long. Germline loops: CDR1 LGHDT, CDR2 YNNKEL (reference sequence). The TCR comes from a human donor in a cohort sampled during active COVID-19. This rearrangement joins TRBV3-1 (or the pseudogene TRBV3-2) to TRBJ2-2; the match to TRBD1 covers 8 bases. The source material was peripheral blood. In DNA, the CDR3 is TGTGCCAGCAGCCAACTGACAGGGGAGAACACCGGGGAGCTGTTTTTT. Translation gives CASSQLTGENTGELFF.